The 3 T cell receptor beta chains reported below all come from one sample, sequenced in a study of blood T cell repertoires in COVID-19. Repertoires were generated with immunoSEQ multiplex PCR, while TCRdb's copy carries only in-frame clones and drops some. Seen here are under 500,000 clones, nearly 90% observed once, and the top ten hold under 2.5%. The sequenced sample was PBMCs or T cells enriched from blood (not recorded which). The receptors shown here come from a woman under 30 with acute COVID-19.

The chain links TRBV2 to TRBJ2-7; 8 nucleotides align to TRBD1. Per the germline V gene, CDR1 is SNHLY and CDR2 is FYNNEI. V lost 8 bases to trimming and J lost 4 bases; unmatched junction nucleotides: 7. The CDR3 runs 13 residues. This CDR3 is CASGSTGDYEQYF. CDR3 DNA: TGTGCCAGCGGGTCGACAGGGGATTACGAGCAGTACTTC.

The V and J genes are TRBV6-4 and TRBJ1-3; D unclear. CDR1 is MRHNA and CDR2 is SNTAGT in the germline V gene. The germline V and J ends were trimmed by 0 bases and 0 bases, with 15 bases remaining between them. CDR3 length: 18 residues. CDR3 bases: TGTGCCAGCAGTGACTCGGAGGGTACGGCACGCTCTGGAAACACCATATATTTT. It codes for CASSDSEGTARSGNTIYF.

The chain couples TRBV11-3 to TRBJ1-1; 12 positions match TRBD1. The CDR3 covers 14 residues. With V trimmed by 5 bases and J by 6 bases, 4 bases remained unmatched. Germline V CDR1 and CDR2: SGHNT, YENEEA. The CDR3 DNA sequence: TGTGCCAGCAGCCCGGGACAGGGGGCATCTGAAGCTTTCTTT. The encoded protein is CASSPGQGASEAFF.